A single sample gave rise to the 28 T cell receptor beta chains below, sequenced in a study of T-cell memory formation after mild COVID-19. One entry per CDR3 protein, called by TCRdb with MiXCR from the 5' RACE reads. The sample has hundreds of thousands of distinct CDR3 sequences; about 15% are singletons. Input material: PBMCs or a T cell subset sorted from them (not recorded which). These receptors were obtained from a man aged 18 to 29 who had mild COVID-19 (a few samples of this study predate the infection). Cell type and time point are not known.

The rearrangement uses TRBV20-1 and TRBJ1-2; D not certain. CDR1 and CDR2 (germline): DFQATT, SNEGSKA (reference sequence). The CDR3 is 13 amino acids. The ends were cut back, 3 bases at V and 4 bases at J, with 12 bases in the middle. The CDR3 bases are TGCAGTGCTAGTACCCAGCGATTCTATGGCTACACCTTC. It translates to CSASTQRFYGYTF.

This clonotype was observed a handful of times. The rearrangement joins TRBV10-2 to TRBJ1-5, with D perhaps TRBD1 (5 bases). This CDR3 has 12 residues. Germline CDR1 WSHSY, CDR2 SAAADI. V was trimmed by 8 bases and J by 5 bases, leaving 10 bases between them. CDR3 protein: CASWDYYQPQHF. The CDR3 coding sequence is TGCGCCAGCTGGGACTATTATCAGCCCCAGCATTTT.

This rearrangement joins TRBV9 to TRBJ2-7; D is undetermined. CDR3 size: 16 residues. V was clipped by 4 bases and J by 0 bases, with 17 bases between them. Germline CDR1 and CDR2: SGDLS and YYNGEE. The CDR3 nucleotides are TGTGCCAGCAGCCCCCGGAGCACTGGATACTCCTACGAGCAGTACTTC. Its protein is CASSPRSTGYSYEQYF.

The gene calls are TRBV20-1 and TRBJ2-5, with 8 nucleotides matching TRBD2. Per the germline V gene, CDR1 is DFQATT and CDR2 is SNEGSKA (reference sequence). CDR3 length: 15 residues. With V trimmed by 2 bases and J by 5 bases, 10 bases remained unmatched. The CDR3 DNA reads as TGCAGTGCTAGATCCGGGAGGGGGGCCCGGGAGACCCAGTACTTC. Translated, it gives CSARSGRGARETQYF.

In this sample, this clonotype turned up a few times. The rearrangement uses TRBV27 and TRBJ1-6, with a possible D match to TRBD1 (5 bases). Deletions cut 5 bases from V and 8 bases from J, with 10 bases between. CDR1 is MNHEY and CDR2 is SMNVEV in the germline V gene (reference sequence). The CDR3 runs 13 residues. Written as DNA, the CDR3 is TGTGCCAGCAGTCACACACAGGATTCACCCCTCCACTTT. Translating it yields CASSHTQDSPLHF.

The CDR3 DNA follows: TGTGCCAGCAGCTTATTGGGCCTAACGACTTACAATGAGCAGTTCTTC. Translated, it gives CASSLLGLTTYNEQFF. This sequence joins TRBV7-2 and TRBJ2-1; D remains unclear. Per germline, CDR1 SGHTA and CDR2 FQGNSA. CDR3 length: 16 residues. V was pared by 2 bases and J by 4 bases, with 15 bases between. Full variable domain (rest looked up from reference TRBV7-2 and TRBJ2-1): GAGVSQSPSNKVTEKGKDVELRCDPISGHTALYWYRQSLGQGLEFLIYFQGNSAPDKSGLPSDRFSAERTGGSVSTLTIQRTQQEDSAVYLCASSLLGLTTYNEQFFGPGTRLTVL.

There are a few counts of this clonotype. This chain connects TRBV20-1 to TRBJ1-4; a weak D match, TRBD1 (5 bases). This CDR3 is 13 amino acids long. The V end was cut by 3 bases, the J end by 5 bases, with 10 bases between. CDR1 and CDR2 from the germline V gene are DFQATT and SNEGSKA (reference sequence). The CDR3 DNA reads TGCAGTGCTAGGCGTCAGGGAAATGAAAAACTGTTTTTT. Protein product: CSARRQGNEKLFF.

This rearrangement joins TRBV24-1 to TRBJ2-2; 12 nucleotides align to TRBD1. The J segment lost 5 bases and the V segment lost 2 bases, leaving 5 bases of the junction unmatched. CDR1 KGHDR and CDR2 SFDVKD come from the germline V gene. This CDR3 is built from 17 residues. The CDR3 sequence is CATSDYGTGGRTGELFF. The DNA for the CDR3 is TGTGCCACCAGTGATTATGGGACAGGGGGCCGGACCGGGGAGCTGTTTTTT.

This chain links TRBV12-3 or TRBV12-4 with TRBJ1-1; 7 nucleotides line up with TRBD1. Trimming removed 6 bases from V and 5 bases from J; junction bases left unmatched: 9. The CDR3 length is 14 residues. CDR3 amino acids: CASSYVYRGTEAFF. The CDR3 DNA reads as TGTGCCAGCAGCTACGTCTACAGGGGTACTGAAGCTTTCTTT.

The chain recombines TRBV5-1 with TRBJ1-6; a weak D match, TRBD1 (6 bases). The CDR3 length is 13 residues. The germline gives CDR1 SGHRS, CDR2 YFSETQ. The V end lost 3 bases, the J end lost 15 bases, and 16 bases lay between the germline ends. The CDR3 DNA sequence: TGCGCCAGCAGCTCGGAAACCAGGGGACTCCTCCACTTT. Its protein is CASSSETRGLLHF.

The chain joins TRBV5-1 to TRBJ1-6; D not certain. The CDR3 contains 14 residues. Per germline, CDR1 SGHRS and CDR2 YFSETQ. The V and J ends lost 9 bases and 9 bases respectively, with 19 bases between them. CDR3 in amino acids: CATRPGSTGSPLHF. CDR3 DNA sequence: TGCGCCACCCGACCCGGGTCCACGGGTTCACCCCTCCACTTT.

The V call is TRBV7-9, the J call TRBJ2-2, with D hard to call. Germline values: CDR1 SEHNR, CDR2 FQNEAQ (reference sequence). The V and J ends lost 5 bases and 8 bases respectively, with 9 bases between them. The CDR3 is 12 residues long. The DNA for the CDR3 is TGTGCCAGCAGCCCGGCTGGAGGGGAGCTGTTTTTT. It specifies CASSPAGGELFF.

In this sample, this clonotype turned up a few times. The rearrangement uses TRBV3-1 and TRBJ2-1, with 15 bases aligning to TRBD2. V shed 3 bases and J 6 bases; nucleotides not matched to a gene: 0. The CDR3 has 15 amino acids. Germline lookup yields CDR1 LGHDT and CDR2 YNNKEL (reference sequence). Here the CDR3 DNA reads TGTGCCAGCAGCCAGGGACTAGCGGGGGGCAATGAGCAGTTCTTC. This translates into CASSQGLAGGNEQFF.

The chain is built from TRBV7-2 and TRBJ2-1, with D maybe TRBD2 (6 bases). The CDR3 has 13 amino acids. V was clipped by 8 bases and J by 8 bases, with 16 bases between them. Looked up from germline, CDR1 is SGHTA and CDR2 is FQGNSA. The CDR3: CASGGPGVYEQFF. CDR3 nucleotides: TGTGCCAGCGGAGGCCCGGGGGTATATGAGCAGTTCTTC.

J is TRBJ1-5 and V is TRBV7-6, with D tentatively TRBD1 (5 bases). With 0 bases removed from V and 6 bases from J, the gap between germline ends came to 9 bases. Germline V gives CDR1 SGHVS, CDR2 FNYEAQ. The length of the CDR3 is 14 residues. The CDR3 sequence is CASSLAGVGQPQHF. In DNA form, the CDR3 reads TGTGCCAGCAGCTTAGCAGGGGTCGGTCAGCCCCAGCATTTT.

In its sample, this clonotype was seen many times. The DNA for the CDR3 is TGCGCCAGCAGCTTGGCGCGTGGGGGACGAGGCTACACCTTC. Amino acids: CASSLARGGRGYTF. This chain links TRBV5-1 with TRBJ1-2; D might be TRBD1 (5 bases). The CDR3 length is 14 residues. The V end lost 0 bases, the J end lost 8 bases, and 14 bases lay between the germline ends. Germline CDR1 reads SGHRS; CDR2 reads YFSETQ.

V usage is TRBV28 and J usage is TRBJ1-1; possibly TRBD1 for D (5 bases). Germline loops: CDR1 MDHEN, CDR2 SYDVKM. The CDR3 covers 16 residues. The V end was cut by 3 bases, the J end by 4 bases, with 18 bases between. The CDR3 spells CASSFGARGKGTEAFF. The CDR3 DNA is TGTGCCAGCAGTTTTGGGGCGAGGGGCAAGGGCACTGAAGCTTTCTTT.

This chain connects TRBV4-2 to TRBJ2-1, with 8 positions matching TRBD2. After removal of 5 bases from V and 0 bases from J, the junction contained 6 bases not matched to a gene. This CDR3 contains 16 residues. Germline V gene data show CDR1 as LGHNA and CDR2 as YNFKEQ. The CDR3 DNA sequence: TGTGCCAGCAGCGACCCGGGGGGGAGCTCCTACAATGAGCAGTTCTTC. Translating gives CASSDPGGSSYNEQFF.

This clonotype was recorded a few times. The chain combines TRBV2 with TRBJ2-3, with 7 bases aligning to TRBD1. CDR1 and CDR2 (germline): SNHLY, FYNNEI. V lost 8 bases to trimming and J lost 0 bases; unmatched junction nucleotides: 17. This CDR3 region has 18 residues. For the CDR3, the DNA is TGTGCCAGCGACCCGGGACAGCCCGCATACTCTAGCACAGATACGCAGTATTTT. Encoded protein: CASDPGQPAYSSTDTQYF.

The chain links TRBV27 to TRBJ1-6; D is undetermined. V shed 3 bases and J shed 10 bases, with 13 bases lying between them. Germline loops: CDR1 MNHEY, CDR2 SMNVEV (reference sequence). There are 14 residues in the CDR3. The CDR3 nucleotides are TGTGCCAGCAGTTTCACAAGCCCTAGCTCACCCCTCCACTTT. This codes for CASSFTSPSSPLHF.

In its sample, this clonotype was seen a few times. The CDR3 coding sequence is TGTGCCACCAGTGATCCGCGGGGGTACGGAGATACGCAGTATTTT. Translated, it gives CATSDPRGYGDTQYF. The chain has TRBV24-1 and TRBJ2-3; TRBD2 aligns across 7 bases. The CDR3 runs 15 residues. In germline, CDR1 is KGHDR, CDR2 SFDVKD. V gave up 3 bases and J gave up 5 bases; unmatched junction bases: 7.

The V and J genes are TRBV6-2 or TRBV6-3 and TRBJ2-1; D unresolved. CDR3 length: 12 residues. Germline values: CDR1 MNHEY, CDR2 SVGEGT. Deletions cut 2 bases from V and 8 bases from J, with 7 bases between. The CDR3 sequence: CASSYPQDEQFF. The CDR3 nucleotides are TGTGCCAGCAGTTACCCCCAGGATGAGCAGTTCTTC.

This clonotype was recorded a few times. The rearrangement uses TRBV20-1 and TRBJ2-7; D ambiguous. This CDR3 is built from 12 residues. CDR1 is DFQATT and CDR2 is SNEGSKA in the germline V gene (reference sequence). V lost 1 base to trimming and J lost 1 base, with 5 bases between them. The CDR3 coding sequence is TGCAGTGCTAGAGTTGGGTCCTACGAGCAGTACTTC. Translated: CSARVGSYEQYF.

V is TRBV6-2 or TRBV6-3 and J is TRBJ2-2; D not resolved. The CDR3 consists of 14 residues. The V end was cut by 8 bases, the J end by 4 bases, with 14 bases between. Germline assignment: CDR1 MNHEY and CDR2 SVGEGT. The CDR3 reads CASAHRVPTGELFF. For the CDR3, the DNA is TGTGCCAGCGCCCACCGGGTACCCACCGGGGAGCTGTTTTTT.

The V call is TRBV20-1, the J call TRBJ1-5; perhaps TRBD1 as D (6 bases). The CDR3 is made up of 13 amino acids. V dropped 6 bases and J dropped 0 bases, with 9 bases sitting between them. Germline CDR1 DFQATT, CDR2 SNEGSKA (reference sequence). In DNA form, the CDR3 reads TGCAGTGCCCGACAGGTTAGCAATCAGCCCCAGCATTTT. This codes for CSARQVSNQPQHF.

This clonotype has only one observation. The CDR3 coding sequence is TGTGCCAGCAGTTACTGGACAGGGGCCGAATACGAGCAGTACTTC. This encodes CASSYWTGAEYEQYF. V and J are TRBV6-5 and TRBJ2-7; the match to TRBD1 covers 9 bases. V shed 1 base and J 4 bases; nucleotides not matched to a gene: 5. Germline V gene lookup returns CDR1 MNHEY and CDR2 SVGAGI. This CDR3 is 15 amino acids long.

In its sample, this clonotype was seen a few times. The chain employs TRBV3-1 and TRBJ2-7, with no clear D. Trimming took off 10 bases at V and 6 bases at J, with 16 bases between the two ends. CDR1 and CDR2 from the germline V gene are LGHDT and YNNKEL (reference sequence). The CDR3 covers 12 residues. For the CDR3, the DNA is TGTGCCACCCAAGTTGGGCAGAGCGAGCAGTACTTC. Its protein product is CATQVGQSEQYF.

The rearrangement links TRBV29-1 to TRBJ2-1; D not certain. With 3 bases removed from V and 0 bases from J, the gap between germline ends came to 3 bases. The CDR3 extends over 12 amino acids. Per germline, CDR1 SQVTM and CDR2 ANQGSEA. The chain's CDR3 is CSVESSYNEQFF. The CDR3 DNA reads TGCAGCGTTGAGAGCTCCTACAATGAGCAGTTCTTC.